This T cell receptor beta chain was captured in a study of Tregs in tolerant kidney transplant recipients. Study outcomes and limitations: Biological reproducibility was not directly addressed in this study. Few patients were studied, so findings need validation in larger groups. Activated donor B cell expansion appeared to reveal the most relevant donor-specific TCRbeta repertoire.

Generated by immunoSEQ multiplex PCR, the TCRdb table keeps only in-frame clones and is missing some. The sample includes roughly 250,000 clones, roughly 84% of them seen just once. In regard to this clone: The antigen remains undetermined.

Unstimulated regulatory T cells (CD4+CD25+CD127-), CD4+CD25- non-regulatory cells, CD4 and CD8 cells were FACS-sorted from thawed PBMCs. CDR3 length: 15 residues. V lost 5 bases and J lost 0, with 11 bases in between. Germline CDR1 reads MNHEY; CDR2 reads SVGAGI. J is TRBJ2-1 and V is TRBV6-5; D is perhaps TRBD1 or TRBD2 (5 bases each). This sequence was found in a human donor in good health. The sequencing sample was made of CD4+ T cells from blood. The CDR3 region has the DNA TGTGCCAGCAGTGCCCGGGACCCCTCCTACAATGAGCAGTTCTTC. Translation: CASSARDPSYNEQFF.